Listed below are T cell receptor beta chains from one sample, sequenced in a study of T cell responses to AZD1222 COVID-19 vaccine. The data were produced by immunoSEQ multiplex PCR, yet TCRdb's version contains in-frame clones alone and is incomplete. The table shows about 53,000 clones, with about four fifths occurring only once. The specimen comprised peripheral blood, sampled on day 0 of AZD1222 vaccination. These TCRs come from an adult in good health. CDR3s include the opening cysteine and the closing phenylalanine or tryptophan.

V gene	J gene	CDR3 length	CDR3 protein
TRBV6-5	TRBJ1-1	15	CASSTQQELNTEAFF
TRBV19	TRBJ2-5	16	CASSIIGTATPETQYF
TRBV18	TRBJ1-5	16	CASSGTVLGSNQPQHF
TRBV7-2	TRBJ1-1	14	CASSLPDRVDEAFF
TRBV24-1	TRBJ1-4	13	CATSSVSGEKLFF
TRBV10-1	TRBJ2-1	16	CASSDLSGSAHNEQFF
TRBV20-1	TRBJ1-3	11	CSAPSGNTIYF
TRBV19	TRBJ2-2	14	CASRGFKNTGELFF
TRBV14	TRBJ2-7	16	CASSQRTGGMIYEQYF
TRBV28	TRBJ1-1	13	CASSLQGALVAFF
TRBV5-1	TRBJ2-3	14	CASSLVAGTDTQYF
TRBV6-5	TRBJ2-1	15	CASSTGRPGYNEQFF
TRBV28	TRBJ1-5	17	CASSSLKEGGRNQPQHF
TRBV19	TRBJ1-5	14	CASSSYRGINPQHF
TRBV19	TRBJ1-2	14	CASSMNGLFSGYTF
TRBV19	TRBJ2-7	14	CASSISTGSKEQYF
TRBV6-5	TRBJ1-2	13	CATQPEGAIGYTF
TRBV7-3	TRBJ1-2	13	CASSLTERYGYTF
TRBV28	TRBJ2-7	11	CASRRFYEQYF
TRBV4-2	TRBJ1-2	11	CASSRDSGYTF
TRBV7-2	TRBJ1-1	16	CASSLAPRQGRTEAFF
TRBV6-5	TRBJ2-1	14	CASREGPTYNEQFF
TRBV7-2	TRBJ2-7	13	CASSSYSSYEQYF
TRBV3-1/TRBV3-2	TRBJ2-1	14	CASSQAAIGNEQFF
TRBV11-3	TRBJ2-1	16	CASSLASPTRYNEQFF
TRBV9	TRBJ1-2	13	CASSVGSNYGYTF
TRBV5-1	TRBJ2-3	15	CASSSGTADTDTQYF
TRBV25-1	TRBJ1-6	12	CASSDTNSPLHF
TRBV19	TRBJ1-2	16	CASQSAWTGGGYGYTF
TRBV28	TRBJ1-1	14	CASSSDGMNTEAFF
TRBV28	TRBJ1-3	11	CASSSLNTIYF
TRBV28	TRBJ1-1	16	CASIDALGEGRSEAFF
TRBV7-2	TRBJ2-1	16	CASSGPGLAGSNEQFF
TRBV4-1	TRBJ2-5	16	CASSQDSGSGQETQYF
TRBV30	TRBJ1-2	11	CAWSVGYGYTF
TRBV2	TRBJ2-6	14	CASSRAAGANVLTF
TRBV6-1	TRBJ1-3	14	CASSDSFSGNTIYF
TRBV19	TRBJ2-3	13	CASRLAGADTQYF
TRBV2	TRBJ1-2	11	CASSDDYGYTF
TRBV7-2	TRBJ2-6	17	CASSSGRDSAGANVLTF
TRBV12-3/TRBV12-4	TRBJ2-7	11	CASSLGYEQYF
TRBV24-1	TRBJ2-1	15	CATSARGGRFNEQFF
TRBV9	TRBJ2-5	15	CASSLTSGHQETQYF
TRBV7-9	TRBJ1-1	16	CASSLRPGRGNTEAFF
TRBV7-2	TRBJ2-7	13	CASSLAASGGIYF
TRBV12-5	TRBJ2-1	18	CASGFPSKTGGRNNEQFF
TRBV28	TRBJ2-6	14	CASRLDSGANVLTF
TRBV6-4	TRBJ2-2	15	CASSEGAGTTGELFF
TRBV9	TRBJ2-1	13	CASSVEAALEQFF
TRBV27	TRBJ2-3	15	CASSSLDRGLDTQYF
TRBV6-2/TRBV6-3	TRBJ2-7	13	CASIPTSLYAQYF
TRBV2	TRBJ1-5	15	CASSESAYSNQPQHF